This TCR beta chain stems from a study of T cells after yellow fever vaccination (dated by TCRdb to between 2018 and 2021). Background on the whole study: The SMART-Seq v4 Ultra Low Input RNA kit was used to prepare libraries from fractions with low cell numbers. Two healthy male donors, one aged 18 to 29 and one aged 30 to 39 years, were included in the cohort. Blood was drawn at multiple timepoints before and after primary and secondary immunization, with bulk PBMC replicates and cell subsets isolated. Bulk TCR alpha and beta repertoires were sequenced longitudinally to track T-cell clones before and after primary and booster YFV17D yellow fever vaccination.

TCR cDNA was synthesized by 5'RACE template switching, which introduced a universal primer site and unique molecular identifiers. Priming for cDNA synthesis came from both the TCR alpha and TCR beta constant segments. Library amplification used two PCR steps, and the second PCR step added sample barcodes and sequencing adapters. Sequencing of libraries was performed on Illumina HiSeq 2500 (2x100 bp) or NovaSeq (2x150 bp). Regarding the original processing steps: Demultiplexing of reads and collapsing into UMI consensus sequences were performed with MIGEC, and V(D)J alignment was carried out with MiXCR. Clonotypes responding to the vaccine were identified with edgeR on replicate PBMC samples, with the criteria of FDR below 0.01 and a log2 fold change above 5 up to day 15. Each bulk clonotype was labeled CD4 or CD8 based on which sequenced repertoire, CD4 or CD8, contained the clonotype at higher abundance. The public reads were reanalyzed by TCRdb: fastp trimming at Q25, MiXCR alignment, in-frame beta chains only. For every CDR3 protein sequence, its rows merge into one entry that carries the most common genes and DNA. These V and J calls rely on TCRdb rather than the paper's analysis. This sample has some 560,000 distinct CDR3 sequences in its table, and approximately 21% of those were observed once. The ten largest make up around 15% of the sample.

What the work shows at the level of the full study, not this receptor alone: The secondary T-cell response was weaker than the primary response but faster, peaking on day 5 instead of day 15. Because only a couple of donors were included in the study, the extent to which the findings can be generalized is limited. Because abundant contaminating clonotypes from the bulk population could be contained in FACS-sorted repertoires, computational filtering was required. Most clones expanded after primary vaccination (96% of CD4 and about 85% of CD8) were re-detected after the booster, suggesting that broad memory maintenance occurred. A small share of clonotypes occurred in both CD4 and CD8 compartments, likely arising from convergent recombination.

The sample's treatment or condition label, decoded: live attenuated yellow fever vaccine strain. At each blood-draw timepoint, two biological replicates of bulk PBMCs were obtained. A standard Ficoll-Paque protocol was used to isolate PBMCs from peripheral blood. TriZol was used to extract RNA from bulk PBMCs, from CD4 and CD8 fractions, and from dextramer-positive and dextramer-negative fractions. Notes on this clonotype: Its antigen is not yet known. Base qualities were left out, and no much larger clone turns up one base away.

Unmatched junction bases come to 12, with V trimmed by 3 bases and J by 5 bases. CDR1 and CDR2 were assigned from the germline V gene as SGHRS and YFSETQ. From cysteine to phenylalanine, the CDR3 is 16 amino acids long. The kept DNA is CDR3 alone, 48 bases in frame from the first base. Material: PBMCs, obtained 15 days after the yellow fever booster vaccination. The receptor chain draws on TRBV5-1 and TRBJ1-1; 8 bases in between match TRBD1. The source is a man aged 30 to 39 who received the YFV17D yellow fever vaccine. The sequenced DNA is TGCGCCAGCAGCTCACAGTACGACAGGGGTGGGACTGAAGCTTTCTTT. This codes for CASSSQYDRGGTEAFF.